A single sample gave rise to the 26 T cell receptor beta chains below, sequenced in a study of T cell responses to AZD1222 COVID-19 vaccine. TCRdb's copy holds only in-frame clones and misses some; the assay was immunoSEQ multiplex PCR. The sample includes approximately 190,000 clones, approximately 91% of them seen just once. Sequenced material: peripheral blood, taken on day 0 of AZD1222 vaccination. These receptors all stem from an adult in good health.

This chain connects TRBV10-3 to TRBJ1-5, with a possible D match to TRBD1 (6 bases). The CDR3 spans 14 residues. The germline gives CDR1 ENHRY, CDR2 SYGVKD. V dropped 4 bases and J dropped 4 bases, with 11 bases sitting between them. The CDR3 loop reads CAISAQGANQPQHF. The CDR3 bases are TGTGCCATCAGTGCACAGGGCGCGAATCAGCCCCAGCATTTT.

The V call is TRBV27, the J call TRBJ2-7, with TRBD2 matching 7 bases. The germline gives CDR1 MNHEY, CDR2 SMNVEV (reference sequence). V was clipped by 2 bases and J by 3 bases; unmatched bases: 4. CDR3 length: 14 amino acids. CDR3 nucleotides: TGTGCCAGCAGTTTAGGGGGGGTTCACTACGAGCAGTACTTC. Protein product: CASSLGGVHYEQYF.

The chain joins TRBV4-2 to TRBJ2-7; 10 nucleotides align to TRBD2. The trim removed 4 bases at V and 4 bases at J, leaving 10 bases unmatched. The CDR3 contains 16 residues. Germline V gene sequence: CDR1 LGHNA, CDR2 YNFKEQ. The CDR3 reads CASSPSGSSGGYEQYF. For the CDR3, the DNA is TGTGCCAGCAGCCCAAGTGGTTCTAGCGGGGGTTACGAGCAGTACTTC.

The gene calls are TRBV19 and TRBJ2-5; 7 bases fit TRBD1. The CDR3 runs to 14 residues. The trim removed 7 bases at V and 6 bases at J, leaving 11 bases unmatched. CDR1 and CDR2 from the germline V gene are LNHDA and SQIVND (reference sequence). The DNA for the CDR3 is TGTGCCAGTATGGACCCGGGACAGTCGAAGACCCAGTACTTC. It is translated as CASMDPGQSKTQYF.

In this sample, this clone turned up once. V gene TRBV29-1 combines with J gene TRBJ1-2; D gene ambiguous. Looked up from germline, CDR1 is SQVTM and CDR2 is ANQGSEA. V dropped 0 bases and J dropped 4 bases, with 18 bases sitting between them. The CDR3 extends over 16 amino acids. DNA of the CDR3: TGCAGCGTTGAAGATCGATTCTCGGACGGCCTCTATGGCTACACCTTC. Translated: CSVEDRFSDGLYGYTF.

CDR3 residues: CASSPPDRGRDYGYTF. CDR3 sequence (DNA): TGTGCCAGCAGCCCACCTGACAGGGGGCGGGACTATGGCTACACCTTC. This rearrangement joins TRBV4-2 to TRBJ1-2, with 10 positions matching TRBD1. The V segment lost 4 bases and the J segment 3 bases; nucleotides outside the gene matches: 8. The CDR3 has 16 amino acids. Germline V lookup: CDR1 LGHNA, CDR2 YNFKEQ.

V gene TRBV19 combines with J gene TRBJ2-1; D is perhaps TRBD1 or TRBD2 (5 bases each). V gave up 3 bases and J gave up 7 bases, with 13 bases separating them. This CDR3 is built from 14 residues. Germline V gene lookup returns CDR1 LNHDA and CDR2 SQIVND (reference sequence). In nucleotides, the CDR3 is TGTGCCAGTAGTATTTGGGGGTCGGGGAATGAGCAGTTCTTC. Translating gives CASSIWGSGNEQFF.

The chain combines TRBV27 with TRBJ1-6; 8 bases are shared with TRBD1. CDR3 size: 13 residues. J was trimmed by 8 bases and V by 8 bases; bases with no gene match: 5. From germline, CDR1 is MNHEY and CDR2 SMNVEV (reference sequence). In nucleotides, the CDR3 is TGTGCCAGCTCGGACAGGGAATATTCACCCCTCCACTTT. Its protein product is CASSDREYSPLHF.

The chain carries TRBV2 and TRBJ2-1, with 11 bases lining up with TRBD2. The CDR3 has 15 amino acids. Germline values: CDR1 SNHLY, CDR2 FYNNEI. Unmatched junction bases numbered 5, after V lost 6 bases and J lost 4 bases. This chain's CDR3 is CASSVLAGEYNEQFF. The CDR3 DNA reads as TGTGCCAGCAGCGTACTAGCGGGAGAATACAATGAGCAGTTCTTC.

The chain joins TRBV10-3 to TRBJ1-2; the match to TRBD1 covers 7 bases. Germline assignment: CDR1 ENHRY and CDR2 SYGVKD. This CDR3 spans 15 amino acids. J gave up 6 bases and V 0 bases, and 7 bases lay outside the gene matches. CDR3 sequence reads: CAISESVTGVDGYTF. The CDR3 DNA follows: TGTGCCATCAGTGAGTCTGTTACAGGGGTGGATGGCTACACCTTC.

This chain uses TRBV5-4 with TRBJ1-6; possibly TRBD1 for D (6 bases). There are 17 residues in the CDR3. Germline assignment: CDR1 SGHNT and CDR2 YYREEE (reference sequence). Trimming took 0 bases from V and 0 from J, leaving 10 bases between them. In DNA, the CDR3 is TGTGCCAGCAGCTTGGCCAGGGGAAGCTCCTATAATTCACCCCTCCACTTT. Protein product: CASSLARGSSYNSPLHF.

The sample holds one count of this clone. The J gene is TRBJ2-7, the V gene TRBV19, with D maybe TRBD1 (6 bases). Germline loops: CDR1 LNHDA, CDR2 SQIVND (reference sequence). V shed 2 bases and J shed 3 bases, with 14 bases lying between them. The CDR3 covers 15 residues. CDR3 DNA sequence: TGTGCCAGTAGTATAACATCCGGGACACTCTACGAGCAGTACTTC. It specifies CASSITSGTLYEQYF.

The chain uses TRBV5-5 and TRBJ1-1, with D unclear. The V and J ends lost 2 bases and 1 base respectively, with 6 bases between them. CDR3 length equals 13 residues. Germline assignment: CDR1 SGHKS and CDR2 YYEKEE (reference sequence). CDR3 nucleotides: TGTGCCAGCAGCTTTTCCGAGAACACTGAAGCTTTCTTT. It codes for CASSFSENTEAFF.

This clone came up a few times. The chain combines TRBV11-2 with TRBJ2-3; D not resolved. This CDR3 has 14 amino acids. The V gene lost 1 base and the J gene lost 0 bases, with 5 bases spanning the gap. The germline V gene encodes CDR1 SGHAT and CDR2 FQNNGV. In nucleotides, the CDR3 is TGTGCCAGCAGCTTAGGTACTAGCACAGATACGCAGTATTTT. Amino acids: CASSLGTSTDTQYF. The entire variable domain, with the rest obtained from reference TRBV11-2 and TRBJ2-3, is as follows: EAGVAQSPRYKIIEKRQSVAFWCNPISGHATLYWYQQILGQGPKLLIQFQNNGVVDDSQLPKDRFSAERLKGVDSTLKIQPAKLEDSAVYLCASSLGTSTDTQYFGPGTRLTVL.

The V gene is TRBV27, the J gene TRBJ2-3; 7 bases agree with TRBD1. In germline, CDR1 is MNHEY, CDR2 SMNVEV (reference sequence). Losses at the gene ends were 6 bases for V and 0 bases for J; bases not matched to a gene: 24. CDR3 length: 21 amino acids. CDR3 sequence: CASSHFSRGTAKYSSTDTQYF. As DNA, the CDR3 is TGTGCCAGCAGCCACTTCTCGAGGGGGACAGCGAAATATTCTAGCACAGATACGCAGTATTTT.

The CDR3 sequence is CASSPDRGLREQYF. DNA for the CDR3: TGTGCCAGCAGCCCGGACAGGGGATTACGCGAGCAGTACTTC. The rearrangement links TRBV7-9 to TRBJ2-7; TRBD1 aligns across 9 bases. With 5 bases clipped from V and 6 bases from J, the junction kept 8 bases outside the gene matches. This CDR3 has 14 amino acids. Germline V gene sequence: CDR1 SEHNR, CDR2 FQNEAQ (reference sequence).

This rearrangement joins TRBV5-6 to TRBJ2-5; 12 nucleotides line up with TRBD2. The CDR3 is 16 amino acids. V lost 3 bases, J lost 4 bases, and 7 bases stayed unmatched. Germline loops: CDR1 SGHDT, CDR2 YYEEEE. CDR3 coding DNA: TGTGCCAGCAGCTCCATGACTAGCGGGAGCAGAGAGACCCAGTACTTC. The encoded protein is CASSSMTSGSRETQYF.

The rearrangement links TRBV24-1 to TRBJ2-2; 8 bases are shared with TRBD1. CDR1 is KGHDR and CDR2 is SFDVKD in the germline V gene. CDR3 size: 15 residues. Unmatched junction bases numbered 9, after V lost 7 bases and J lost 6 bases. CDR3 DNA: TGTGCCACCAGGCCCGGGACAGGAGGTCCCGGGGAGCTGTTTTTT. Translated, it gives CATRPGTGGPGELFF.

This chain connects TRBV7-2 to TRBJ2-1; D may be TRBD2 (6 bases). V lost 6 bases to trimming and J lost 6 bases, with 18 bases between them. The CDR3 runs to 15 residues. Germline V lookup: CDR1 SGHTA, CDR2 FQGNSA. The CDR3 here is CASRPWGGTFNEQFF. The CDR3 region has the DNA TGTGCCAGCAGACCTTGGGGAGGTACTTTCAATGAGCAGTTCTTC.

The chain employs TRBV5-4 and TRBJ1-3, with TRBD1 matching 8 bases. The CDR3 consists of 15 residues. Trimming took 3 bases from V and 4 from J; bases not matched to a gene: 6. Germline V lookup: CDR1 SGHNT, CDR2 YYREEE (reference sequence). CDR3 bases: TGTGCCAGCAGCTCGACAGGGGAGGGAGGAAACACCATATATTTT. It specifies CASSSTGEGGNTIYF. Filled out from reference TRBV5-4 and TRBJ1-3, the complete variable domain reads ETGVTQSPTHLIKTRGQQVTLRCSSQSGHNTVSWYQQALGQGPQFIFQYYREEENGRGNFPPRFSGLQFPNYSSELNVNALELDDSALYLCASSSTGEGGNTIYFGEGSWLTVV.

This chain links TRBV2 with TRBJ2-2, with a weak D call TRBD2 (6 bases). Trimming cost V 2 bases and J 8 bases, with 18 bases left between them. Looked up from germline, CDR1 is SNHLY and CDR2 is FYNNEI. The CDR3 is 16 residues long. The CDR3 bases are TGTGCCAGCAGTGAAATTGGTACTAGCAGCGCTGGGGAGCTGTTTTTT. This encodes CASSEIGTSSAGELFF.

The J gene is TRBJ1-1, the V gene TRBV7-2; 8 nucleotides agree with TRBD1. The CDR3 spans 19 residues. The germline CDR1 and CDR2 sequences are SGHTA and FQGNSA. Trimming cost V 1 base and J 0 bases; bases outside gene matches: 13. DNA of the CDR3: TGTGCCAGCAGCTTAGTTATCGGACAGGGCCAAAACTTGAACACTGAAGCTTTCTTT. Protein sequence: CASSLVIGQGQNLNTEAFF.

The rearrangement uses TRBV3-1 (or the pseudogene TRBV3-2) and TRBJ2-7, with a possible D match to TRBD2 (5 bases). Trimming cost V 8 bases and J 2 bases, with 13 bases left between them. The V gene's germline CDR1 is LGHDT and CDR2 YNNKEL (reference sequence). The CDR3 length is 13 residues. The CDR3 region is CASQRNRAYEQYF. The CDR3 nucleotides read TGTGCCAGCCAGCGGAATAGGGCCTACGAGCAGTACTTC.

The gene calls are TRBV28 and TRBJ2-1; D is possibly TRBD1 (9 bases). The germline CDR1 and CDR2 sequences are MDHEN and SYDVKM. The V end was cut by 4 bases, the J end by 3 bases, with 40 bases between. The CDR3 sequence is 24 residues long. This CDR3 is CASSSPGPKTGGEAQRGNYNEQFF. CDR3 DNA sequence: TGTGCCAGCAGTTCCCCGGGCCCAAAAACAGGGGGCGAGGCCCAGCGGGGGAACTACAATGAGCAGTTCTTC.

V gene TRBV18 combines with J gene TRBJ1-3; 9 positions agree with TRBD1. Germline CDR1 reads KGHSH; CDR2 reads LQKENI. The CDR3 runs to 17 residues. Trimming removed 2 bases from V and 3 bases from J; junction bases left unmatched: 8. CDR3 in amino acids: CASSPITGGRSGNTIYF. The CDR3 nucleotides are TGTGCCAGCTCACCAATAACAGGGGGCCGAAGTGGAAACACCATATATTTT.

V is TRBV5-4 and J is TRBJ2-7; 10 bases are shared with TRBD2. This CDR3 region has 16 residues. Germline CDR1 is SGHNT and CDR2 is YYREEE (reference sequence). The ends lost 0 bases at V and 4 bases at J; junction bases unmatched: 7. For the CDR3, the DNA is TGTGCCAGCAGCTTGGGGAAAGGACTAGCGGCTTACGAGCAGTACTTC. It translates to CASSLGKGLAAYEQYF.